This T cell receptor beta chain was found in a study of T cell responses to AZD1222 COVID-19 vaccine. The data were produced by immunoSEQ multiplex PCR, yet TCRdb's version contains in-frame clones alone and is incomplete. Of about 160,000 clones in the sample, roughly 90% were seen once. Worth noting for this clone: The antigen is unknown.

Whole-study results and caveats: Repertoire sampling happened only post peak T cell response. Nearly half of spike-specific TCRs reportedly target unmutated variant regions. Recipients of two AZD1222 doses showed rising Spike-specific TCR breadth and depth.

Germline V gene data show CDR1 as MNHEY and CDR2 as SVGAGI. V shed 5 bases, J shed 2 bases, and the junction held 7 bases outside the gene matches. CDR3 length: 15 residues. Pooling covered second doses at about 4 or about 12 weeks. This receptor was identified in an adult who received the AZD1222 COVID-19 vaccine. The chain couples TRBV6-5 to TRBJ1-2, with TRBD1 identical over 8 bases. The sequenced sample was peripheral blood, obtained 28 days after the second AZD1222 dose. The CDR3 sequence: CASSTGTGLNYGYTF. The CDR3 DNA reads TGTGCCAGCAGTACGGGGACAGGTCTAAACTATGGCTACACCTTC.